This is a list of T cell receptor beta chains from one sample in a study of cytotoxic CD8 clonotypes in ibrutinib-treated CLL. The table came from immunoSEQ multiplex PCR; TCRdb's copy has only in-frame clones and leaves some out. The table shows approximately 80,000 clones, with 70% to 90% occurring only once. Sequences were derived from PBMCs, sampled before ibrutinib treatment. These TCRs come from a human donor with chronic lymphocytic leukemia. Both conserved end residues are part of each CDR3. The D gene is left open where the match is weak. Some rows mark clone size as missing; the rest say once, few, many or name a class of expanded clone.

d_call: TRBD1; clone_size: .; j_call: TRBJ2-3; v_call: TRBV7-7; cdr3_nt: TGTGCTAGCAGCTTAGGGCAGGGGGCTTGGGATACGCAGTATTTT; cdr3_aa: CASSLGQGAWDTQYF
d_call: .; clone_size: .; j_call: TRBJ1-5; v_call: TRBV19; cdr3_nt: TGTGCCAGTAGTATAGGAGGGTTTAGCAATCAGCCCCAGCATTTT; cdr3_aa: CASSIGGFSNQPQHF
d_call: .; clone_size: .; j_call: TRBJ2-7; v_call: TRBV7-7; cdr3_nt: TGTGCCAGCAGCTTAGGATGGGGAGCGGGCTACGAGCAGTACTTC; cdr3_aa: CASSLGWGAGYEQYF
d_call: .; clone_size: .; j_call: TRBJ2-1; v_call: TRBV30; cdr3_nt: TGTGCCTGGAGTAGCGGGCCCGTCTACAATGAGCAGTTCTTC; cdr3_aa: CAWSSGPVYNEQFF
d_call: TRBD2; clone_size: .; j_call: TRBJ2-1; v_call: TRBV28; cdr3_nt: TGTGCCAGCAGTCGGACTAGCGGAACCTACAATGAGCAGTTCTTC; cdr3_aa: CASSRTSGTYNEQFF
d_call: .; clone_size: .; j_call: TRBJ1-2; v_call: TRBV6-1; cdr3_nt: TGTGCCAGCAGTGCCCAGAGAGCTAACTATGGCTACACCTTC; cdr3_aa: CASSAQRANYGYTF
d_call: TRBD1; clone_size: .; j_call: TRBJ2-7; v_call: TRBV5-5; cdr3_nt: TGTGCCAGCATAGGACAGGCCTACGAGCAGTACTTC; cdr3_aa: CASIGQAYEQYF
d_call: .; clone_size: .; j_call: TRBJ2-5; v_call: TRBV19; cdr3_nt: TGTGCCAGTAGTATACAGGACCAAGAGACCCAGTACTTC; cdr3_aa: CASSIQDQETQYF
d_call: .; clone_size: .; j_call: TRBJ2-7; v_call: TRBV5-1; cdr3_nt: TGCGCCAGCAGCTTATGGGGCGAGGGCGAGCAGTACTTC; cdr3_aa: CASSLWGEGEQYF
d_call: TRBD1; clone_size: many; j_call: TRBJ1-2; v_call: TRBV7-2; cdr3_nt: TGTGCCAGCAGCCAACAGGGGTGGGGTGGCTACACCTTC; cdr3_aa: CASSQQGWGGYTF
d_call: .; clone_size: .; j_call: TRBJ2-7; v_call: TRBV7-2; cdr3_nt: TGTGCCAGCAGTTCAACCGGGCCGAGCCCCCTCGAGCAGTACTTC; cdr3_aa: CASSSTGPSPLEQYF
d_call: TRBD1; clone_size: .; j_call: TRBJ2-7; v_call: TRBV6-5; cdr3_nt: TGTGCCAGCAGAAAACAGGGGGTCCTCTCCTACGAGCAGTACTTC; cdr3_aa: CASRKQGVLSYEQYF
d_call: TRBD1; clone_size: .; j_call: TRBJ1-2; v_call: TRBV7-3; cdr3_nt: TGTGCCAGCAGCGTCCCCGGGGACAGGGATGCTGGCTACACCTTC; cdr3_aa: CASSVPGDRDAGYTF
d_call: .; clone_size: .; j_call: TRBJ2-7; v_call: TRBV6-6; cdr3_nt: TGTGCCAGCAGTTACTCCCGGCCGACCGATACCTACGAGCAGTACTTC; cdr3_aa: CASSYSRPTDTYEQYF
d_call: .; clone_size: once; j_call: TRBJ1-1; v_call: TRBV29-1; cdr3_nt: TGCAGCGTTGAAGTAGGATCGCCGAACACTGAAGCTTTCTTT; cdr3_aa: CSVEVGSPNTEAFF
d_call: TRBD1; clone_size: .; j_call: TRBJ2-2; v_call: TRBV11-2; cdr3_nt: TGTGCCAGCAGCCCGACCGGGACAGGACGGGGGGAGCTGTTTTTT; cdr3_aa: CASSPTGTGRGELFF
d_call: TRBD2; clone_size: .; j_call: TRBJ2-3; v_call: TRBV5-1; cdr3_nt: TGCGCCAGCAGCTTCCGGACTAGCGGGGGAAGCACAGATACGCAGTATTTT; cdr3_aa: CASSFRTSGGSTDTQYF
d_call: .; clone_size: .; j_call: TRBJ1-5; v_call: TRBV5-4; cdr3_nt: TGTGCCAGCAGCTCGGAAGTAAATAATCAGCCCCAGCATTTT; cdr3_aa: CASSSEVNNQPQHF
d_call: TRBD2; clone_size: .; j_call: TRBJ2-7; v_call: TRBV4-2; cdr3_nt: TGTGCCAGCAGCCAAGTGGACGCGGGAGGAGGCTACGAGCAGTACTTC; cdr3_aa: CASSQVDAGGGYEQYF
d_call: .; clone_size: .; j_call: TRBJ1-2; v_call: TRBV19; cdr3_nt: TGTGCCAGTAGTATACGGGGGGCGCGTGGCTACACCTTC; cdr3_aa: CASSIRGARGYTF
d_call: .; clone_size: once; j_call: TRBJ2-3; v_call: TRBV9; cdr3_nt: TGTGCCAGCAGCCCCCGACTAGAGGGGGGACCAACGCAGTATTTT; cdr3_aa: CASSPRLEGGPTQYF
d_call: TRBD1; clone_size: .; j_call: TRBJ2-3; v_call: TRBV7-6; cdr3_nt: TGTGCCAGCAGCGTACGCGGAAGGGACAGGGTGGCAGATACGCAGTATTTT; cdr3_aa: CASSVRGRDRVADTQYF
d_call: .; clone_size: .; j_call: TRBJ1-3; v_call: TRBV27; cdr3_nt: TGTGCCAGCAGGGACAGTACGAGAAACACCATATATTTT; cdr3_aa: CASRDSTRNTIYF
d_call: TRBD1; clone_size: .; j_call: TRBJ2-7; v_call: TRBV27; cdr3_nt: TGTGCCAGCAGTCCCGACGGGGCTGGGACAGGGGGGTACGAGCAGTACTTC; cdr3_aa: CASSPDGAGTGGYEQYF
d_call: .; clone_size: .; j_call: TRBJ2-3; v_call: TRBV19; cdr3_nt: TGTGCCAGTAGTATTGGGTTGTCAGATACGCAGTATTTT; cdr3_aa: CASSIGLSDTQYF
d_call: TRBD1; clone_size: .; j_call: TRBJ2-3; v_call: TRBV27; cdr3_nt: TGTGCCAGCAGGTTGGGACAGCCAAGCACAGATACGCAGTATTTT; cdr3_aa: CASRLGQPSTDTQYF
d_call: .; clone_size: .; j_call: TRBJ1-4; v_call: TRBV4-2; cdr3_nt: TGTGCCAGCAGCCAAGCGGGGGTTGGGGCAACTAATGAAAAACTGTTTTTT; cdr3_aa: CASSQAGVGATNEKLFF
d_call: .; clone_size: .; j_call: TRBJ2-3; v_call: TRBV5-1; cdr3_nt: TGCGCCAGCAGCCGGGCGGCCTCTACAGATACGCAGTATTTT; cdr3_aa: CASSRAASTDTQYF
d_call: TRBD2; clone_size: once; j_call: TRBJ2-1; v_call: TRBV5-1; cdr3_nt: TGCGCCAGCAGCTTGGTGGGGACTAGCGGGAAGGTATACAATGAGCAGTTCTTC; cdr3_aa: CASSLVGTSGKVYNEQFF
d_call: TRBD2; clone_size: once; j_call: TRBJ2-4; v_call: TRBV5-4; cdr3_nt: TGTGCCAGCAGCCAAGGACTAGCGGGAGCTACCAAAAACATTCAGTACTTC; cdr3_aa: CASSQGLAGATKNIQYF
d_call: .; clone_size: .; j_call: TRBJ2-5; v_call: TRBV11-3; cdr3_nt: TGTGCCAGCAGCTTGGATCGAGAAGAGACCCAGTACTTC; cdr3_aa: CASSLDREETQYF
d_call: TRBD2; clone_size: .; j_call: TRBJ2-3; v_call: TRBV5-1; cdr3_nt: TGCGCCAGCAGCTTGTCCCCGGGAGGGCCGGGAGATACGCAGTATTTT; cdr3_aa: CASSLSPGGPGDTQYF
d_call: .; clone_size: .; j_call: TRBJ1-3; v_call: TRBV7-6; cdr3_nt: TGTGCCAGCAGCTTAGCCCAGCCTCTCTCTGGAAACACCATATATTTT; cdr3_aa: CASSLAQPLSGNTIYF